One sample yielded the 2 T cell receptor beta chains listed below, sequenced in a study of response to subunit inactivated influenza vaccine. A single record per CDR3 protein comes from TCRdb applying MiXCR to the RT-PCR reads. Altogether around 600,000 distinct CDR3 sequences are present, 11% being singletons, with the ten largest covering approximately 11%. These data were also filed under a second study, of T cells expressing NK-cell markers. According to that study: 5'RACE template switching with UMIs produced the TCR beta cDNA.

Specimen: PBMCs from blood, collected on the day of vaccination. Every receptor here comes from a middle-aged man who received an inactivated influenza vaccine.

This clonotype occurred a few times. The CDR3 reads CASSLPYRDSISTDTQYF. CDR3 DNA sequence: TGCGCCAGCAGCTTGCCGTACAGGGATTCAATAAGCACAGATACGCAGTATTTT. The chain combines TRBV5-1 with TRBJ2-3; TRBD1 is a possible D gene (6 bases). Germline assignment: CDR1 SGHRS and CDR2 YFSETQ. The length of the CDR3 is 18 residues. The V and J ends lost 1 base and 0 bases respectively, with 18 bases between them.

There are many counts of this clonotype. Written as DNA, the CDR3 is TGTGCCAGCAGCTTAGAGGGCCGGGGCGGGAATGAGCAGTTCTTC. Protein sequence: CASSLEGRGGNEQFF. The chain is built from TRBV11-2 and TRBJ2-1, with D possibly called TRBD1 or TRBD2 (5 bases each). The ends were cut back, 0 bases at V and 7 bases at J, with 13 bases in the middle. The CDR3 has 15 amino acids. Germline V lookup: CDR1 SGHAT, CDR2 FQNNGV.